These 8 T cell receptor beta chains were all obtained from the same sample, sequenced in a study of T cell responses to AZD1222 COVID-19 vaccine. Measured with immunoSEQ multiplex PCR; TCRdb has only the in-frame clones, and not every one. The table lists under 40,000 clones, approximately 80% of them singletons. Specimen: peripheral blood, collected 28 days after the second AZD1222 dose. These receptors were taken from an adult who received the AZD1222 COVID-19 vaccine.

This chain links TRBV11-2 with TRBJ1-1; D is unresolved. The CDR3 sequence is 15 residues long. Germline assignment: CDR1 SGHAT and CDR2 FQNNGV. Trimming cost V 5 bases and J 2 bases, with 15 bases left between them. For the CDR3, the DNA is TGTGCCAGCAGCGTTGGGGTCGGGGTAAACACTGAAGCTTTCTTT. Its protein product is CASSVGVGVNTEAFF. The full variable domain, its missing parts supplied by reference TRBV11-2 and TRBJ1-1, is EAGVAQSPRYKIIEKRQSVAFWCNPISGHATLYWYQQILGQGPKLLIQFQNNGVVDDSQLPKDRFSAERLKGVDSTLKIQPAKLEDSAVYLCASSVGVGVNTEAFFGQGTRLTVV.

This chain connects TRBV3-1 (or the pseudogene TRBV3-2) to TRBJ2-7; D is perhaps TRBD1 or TRBD2 (5 bases each). Per germline, CDR1 LGHDT and CDR2 YNNKEL (reference sequence). The CDR3 spans 13 residues. The V and J ends lost 6 bases and 9 bases respectively, with 18 bases between them. For the CDR3, the DNA is TGTGCCAGCAGTCGCGGGCAGGGCGTAGGGCAGTACTTC. Its translation: CASSRGQGVGQYF.

This rearrangement joins TRBV6-1 to TRBJ1-4; D ambiguous. The V end lost 3 bases, the J end lost 0 bases, and 14 bases lay between the germline ends. The CDR3 covers 17 residues. CDR1 and CDR2 from the germline V gene are MNHNS and SASEGT. CDR3: CASSERPLRATNEKLFF. CDR3 DNA: TGTGCCAGCAGTGAGCGCCCGCTCCGGGCAACTAATGAAAAACTGTTTTTT.

V usage is TRBV2 and J usage is TRBJ1-1, with 7 bases that match TRBD1. From germline, CDR1 is SNHLY and CDR2 FYNNEI. V shed 6 bases and J 3 bases; nucleotides not matched to a gene: 7. This CDR3 contains 14 residues. The CDR3 sequence is CASRGTEQYTEAFF. The CDR3 DNA reads TGTGCCAGCAGGGGGACAGAACAATACACTGAAGCTTTCTTT.

The CDR3 bases are TGTGCCAGCAGCCCAACCGGCGGGGGTTCCGGGGAGCTGTTTTTT. Its protein is CASSPTGGGSGELFF. V and J are TRBV13 and TRBJ2-2; 7 positions match TRBD2. Germline loops: CDR1 PRHDT, CDR2 FYEKMQ (reference sequence). V lost 5 bases, J lost 6 bases, and 9 bases stayed unmatched. The CDR3 runs to 15 residues.

This clone was detected only once. The chain has TRBV20-1 and TRBJ2-1, with D unclear. CDR1 is DFQATT, CDR2 SNEGSKA, per germline (reference sequence). The CDR3 runs to 11 residues. CDR3 region: CSVEPVREQFF. CDR3 bases: TGCAGCGTGGAACCGGTTCGGGAGCAGTTCTTC.

The V call is TRBV27, the J call TRBJ2-1; the D gene is possibly TRBD2 (5 bases). The germline gives CDR1 MNHEY, CDR2 SMNVEV (reference sequence). Trimming left V 5 bases short and J 6 bases short, with 20 bases between. This CDR3 is 16 amino acids long. For the CDR3, the DNA is TGTGCCAGCAGTCCTTTAATGGACTCGAGGTTCAATGAGCAGTTCTTC. Amino acid sequence: CASSPLMDSRFNEQFF.

In this sample, this clone turned up a few times. The chain couples TRBV4-1 to TRBJ2-1, with no clear D. V lost 5 bases to trimming and J lost 15 bases, with 14 bases between them. Germline assignment: CDR1 MGHRA and CDR2 YSYEKL. The CDR3 is made up of 11 amino acids. The CDR3 here is CASSSVRTLFF. The CDR3 DNA reads TGCGCCAGCAGCTCCGTCCGGACCCTGTTCTTC.